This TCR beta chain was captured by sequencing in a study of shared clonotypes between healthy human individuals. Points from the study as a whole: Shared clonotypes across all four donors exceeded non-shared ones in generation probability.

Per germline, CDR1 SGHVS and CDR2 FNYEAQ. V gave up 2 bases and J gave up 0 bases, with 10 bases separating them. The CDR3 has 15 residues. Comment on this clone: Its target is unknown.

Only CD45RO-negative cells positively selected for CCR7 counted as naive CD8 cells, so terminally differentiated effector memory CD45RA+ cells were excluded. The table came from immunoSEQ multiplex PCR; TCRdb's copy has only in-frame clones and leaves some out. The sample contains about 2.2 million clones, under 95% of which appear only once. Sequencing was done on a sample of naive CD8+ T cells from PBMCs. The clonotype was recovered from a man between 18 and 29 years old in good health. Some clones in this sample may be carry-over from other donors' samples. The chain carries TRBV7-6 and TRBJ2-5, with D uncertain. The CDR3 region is CASSLPKEYQETQYF. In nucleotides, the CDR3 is TGTGCCAGCAGCTTACCGAAAGAGTACCAAGAGACCCAGTACTTC.